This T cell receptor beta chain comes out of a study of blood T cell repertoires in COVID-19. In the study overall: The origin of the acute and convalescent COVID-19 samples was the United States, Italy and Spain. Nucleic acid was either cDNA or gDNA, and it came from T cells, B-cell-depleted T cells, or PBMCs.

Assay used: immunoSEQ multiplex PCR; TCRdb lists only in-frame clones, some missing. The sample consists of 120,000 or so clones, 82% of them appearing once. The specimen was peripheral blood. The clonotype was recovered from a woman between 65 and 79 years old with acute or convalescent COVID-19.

As DNA, the CDR3 is TGTGCCAGCAGCCCGGGACAGGGTGACTATGGCTACACCTTC. This sequence encodes CASSPGQGDYGYTF. V and J are TRBV7-8 and TRBJ1-2; 9 nucleotides match TRBD1. V lost 5 bases, J lost 3 bases, and 4 bases stayed unmatched. CDR3 length: 14 amino acids. The V gene's germline CDR1 is SGHVS and CDR2 FQNEAQ.